This TCR beta chain was observed in a study of circulating and synovial CD4+ cells in juvenile arthritis. Whole-study findings and limits: Compared with bulk blood, circulating pathogenic-like lymphocytes shared substantially more CDR3 sequences with synovial T cells. Traditional Vbeta family usage analysis missed the pathogenic-like versus bulk difference.

Remarks on this clone: Its target is unknown.

Germline-derived CDR1 and CDR2 are SGHDT and YYEEEE. The ends lost 4 bases at V and 4 bases at J; junction bases unmatched: 6. The CDR3 has 14 residues. Libraries were prepared by immunoSEQ multiplex PCR; TCRdb keeps only in-frame clonotypes and omits some of them. This table holds tens of thousands of clones, just under 95% found once. This sequence originates from a human donor with juvenile idiopathic arthritis. This chain uses TRBV5-6 with TRBJ1-2, with TRBD1 matching over 8 bases. Material for sequencing was CD4+ T cells from blood. For the CDR3, the DNA is TGTGCCAGCAGCGACAGGGGTCGGGGCTATGGCTACACCTTC. Translating it yields CASSDRGRGYGYTF.